The 27 T cell receptor beta chains reported below all come from one sample, sequenced in a study of beta chain features in type 1 diabetes. Study findings and constraints: In every one of the four CD4+ subsets, TCRB CDR3s were moderately but significantly shorter in Type 1 diabetes patients.

Expressed TCRB transcripts were sequenced after all isolated RNA was converted to cDNA. TCRdb's table, derived via immunoSEQ multiplex PCR, lists solely in-frame clones and lacks some. The data hold 85,000 to 110,000 clones, with 28% observed a single time. Their target antigens are unknown. Input material: central memory CD4+ T cells from blood. The receptors come from a woman between 18 and 30 years old with type 1 diabetes.

CDR3 nucleotides: TGCGCCAGCAGACTACGGGAGACCCAGTACTTC. It codes for CASRLRETQYF. This chain links TRBV5-1 with TRBJ2-5; D not certain. The CDR3 covers 11 residues. The V gene lost 5 bases and the J gene lost 5 bases, with 7 bases spanning the gap. The germline V gene encodes CDR1 SGHRS and CDR2 YFSETQ.

A few counts support this clone. CDR3: CASSFQGDYGYTF. The CDR3, as DNA: TGTGCCAGCAGTTTTCAGGGTGACTATGGCTACACCTTC. The rearrangement joins TRBV28 to TRBJ1-2, with D possibly TRBD1 on 5 matching bases. CDR3 length: 13 residues. Between the trimmed V and J ends, which lost 3 bases and 3 bases, there was a span of 8 bases. Germline CDR1 is MDHEN and CDR2 is SYDVKM.

V is TRBV6-6 and J is TRBJ2-7; D is undetermined. Germline assignment: CDR1 MNHNY and CDR2 SVGAGI (reference sequence). The V gene lost 6 bases and the J gene lost 3 bases, with 9 bases spanning the gap. The CDR3 extends over 12 amino acids. CDR3: CASSFENYEQYV. CDR3 bases: TGTGCCAGCAGCTTTGAGAACTACGAGCAGTACGTC.

This clone was found a few times. This chain joins TRBV7-9 and TRBJ2-1; the match to TRBD1 covers 8 bases. CDR1 and CDR2 (germline): SEHNR, FQNEAQ (reference sequence). There are 17 residues in the CDR3. V dropped 3 bases and J dropped 2; count of bases not matched to a gene: 9. The CDR3 nucleotides read TGTGCCAGCAGCTTCGGGGCAGGGGGCCAACCCTACAATGAGCAGTTCTTC. It codes for CASSFGAGGQPYNEQFF.

The sample holds a few counts of this clone. This chain links TRBV30 with TRBJ2-2, with 14 bases identical to TRBD2. Germline CDR1 is GTSNPN and CDR2 is SVGIG (reference sequence). The CDR3 is 18 amino acids. Trimming removed 2 bases from V and 5 bases from J; junction bases left unmatched: 10. CDR3 DNA: TGTGCCTGGAGTCCGGGACTAGCGGGAGTTATGCGGACCGGGGAGCTGTTTTTT. This sequence encodes CAWSPGLAGVMRTGELFF.

This clone was seen only a few times. V usage is TRBV5-4 and J usage is TRBJ1-1; 7 bases align to TRBD1. J was trimmed by 0 bases and V by 4 bases; bases with no gene match: 3. The CDR3 has 14 residues. From germline, CDR1 is SGHNT and CDR2 YYREEE (reference sequence). CDR3 coding DNA: TGTGCCAGCAGCGGGGGACAGTTGAACACTGAAGCTTTCTTT. It translates to CASSGGQLNTEAFF.

This clone came up once. J is TRBJ2-7 and V is TRBV28, with no clear D. The CDR3 totals 16 residues. Between the trimmed V and J ends, which lost 5 bases and 4 bases, there was a span of 21 bases. CDR1 MDHEN and CDR2 SYDVKM come from the germline V gene. The CDR3 DNA reads as TGTGCCAGCAGTCTTGTGACGGCAACGACGGGTTACGAGCAGTACTTC. Amino acids: CASSLVTATTGYEQYF.

V usage is TRBV2 and J usage is TRBJ2-7; 8 bases line up with TRBD1. The CDR3 has 14 residues. V was pared by 7 bases and J by 3 bases, with 8 bases of the junction left unmatched. CDR1 is SNHLY, CDR2 FYNNEI, per germline. The CDR3 DNA reads TGTGCCAGCAACAGGGGGGCGAGATACTACGAGCAGTACTTC. It translates to CASNRGARYYEQYF.

The gene calls are TRBV2 and TRBJ2-1; 9 nucleotides line up with TRBD2. V trimming: 6 bases; J trimming: 2 bases; junction bases outside the gene matches: 5. CDR3 length equals 15 residues. Germline V gene sequence: CDR1 SNHLY, CDR2 FYNNEI. The CDR3 sequence: CASRNSGRPYNEQFF. The CDR3 DNA sequence: TGTGCCAGCAGGAATAGCGGGAGACCCTACAATGAGCAGTTCTTC.

The chain uses TRBV18 and TRBJ1-1, with 8 bases aligning to TRBD1. CDR1 and CDR2 from the germline V gene are KGHSH and LQKENI. This CDR3 region has 15 residues. Losses at the gene ends were 3 bases for V and 1 base for J; bases not matched to a gene: 4. CDR3 sequence (DNA): TGTGCCAGCTCACCCGGACAGGGTGGGAACACTGAAGCTTTCTTT. Encoded protein: CASSPGQGGNTEAFF.

The V and J genes are TRBV28 and TRBJ1-5; D is possibly TRBD1 (6 bases). Deletions cut 5 bases from V and 6 bases from J, with 11 bases between. The CDR3 consists of 13 residues. The germline V gene has CDR1 MDHEN and CDR2 SYDVKM. The CDR3 here is CASSVPGVQPQHF. CDR3 DNA: TGTGCCAGCAGTGTACCAGGGGTTCAGCCCCAGCATTTT. Using reference TRBV28 and TRBJ1-5 for the parts outside the CDR3, the full variable domain is DVKVTQSSRYLVKRTGEKVFLECVQDMDHENMFWYRQDPGLGLRLIYFSYDVKMKEKGDIPEGYSVSREKKERFSLILESASTNQTSMYLCASSVPGVQPQHFGDGTRLSIL.

V gene TRBV7-2 combines with J gene TRBJ1-1; 8 bases are shared with TRBD1. Germline loops: CDR1 SGHTA, CDR2 FQGNSA. The CDR3 runs 14 residues. The trim removed 5 bases at V and 5 bases at J, leaving 7 bases unmatched. CDR3 in amino acids: CASSPETGDTEAFF. Here the CDR3 DNA reads TGTGCCAGCAGCCCCGAGACAGGGGATACTGAAGCTTTCTTT.

V gene TRBV28 combines with J gene TRBJ1-2; TRBD1 aligns across 8 bases. The germline gives CDR1 MDHEN, CDR2 SYDVKM. J lost 6 bases, V lost 7 bases, and 10 bases had no gene match. This CDR3 spans 14 amino acids. The CDR3 here is CASNSRDRRDGYTF. In DNA, the CDR3 is TGTGCCAGCAATTCCCGGGACAGGCGGGATGGCTACACCTTC.

This clone was detected only a few times. The chain joins TRBV27 to TRBJ2-7; 7 nucleotides match TRBD1. CDR3 length equals 14 residues. The V and J ends lost 5 bases and 5 bases, in that order; junction bases with no gene match: 9. The germline CDR1 and CDR2 sequences are MNHEY and SMNVEV (reference sequence). Here the CDR3 reads CASSPQTGTDEQYF. The CDR3 bases are TGTGCCAGCAGTCCCCAGACAGGGACGGACGAGCAGTACTTC.

J is TRBJ1-2 and V is TRBV28, with TRBD1 identical over 7 bases. V lost 6 bases to trimming and J lost 8 bases; unmatched junction nucleotides: 6. Germline V lookup: CDR1 MDHEN, CDR2 SYDVKM. There are 12 residues in the CDR3. CDR3 in amino acids: CASRTNRGGYTF. DNA of the CDR3: TGTGCCAGCAGAACCAACAGGGGCGGCTACACCTTC.

The rearrangement links TRBV2 to TRBJ1-1; D may be TRBD1 (6 bases). V lost 8 bases to trimming and J lost 1 base, with 14 bases between them. The CDR3 covers 14 residues. In germline, CDR1 is SNHLY, CDR2 FYNNEI. Here the CDR3 reads CASGERTENTEAFF. CDR3 coding DNA: TGTGCCAGCGGGGAGAGGACAGAGAACACTGAAGCTTTCTTT.

The chain carries TRBV27 and TRBJ2-1; TRBD2 matches 9 bases. Germline trimming cut 5 bases from V and 4 bases from J; bases unmatched to any gene: 15. The CDR3 sequence is 18 residues long. Germline-derived CDR1 and CDR2 are MNHEY and SMNVEV (reference sequence). CDR3 loop: CASSTIRGREGLYNEQFF. The CDR3 nucleotides read TGTGCCAGCAGTACTATACGAGGGCGGGAGGGGCTTTACAATGAGCAGTTCTTC.

In regard to this clone: Other nucleotide sequences from this sample produce the same CDR3. The CDR3 sequence is CASSSNLGNEQFF. The CDR3 DNA reads as TGCGCCAGCAGCTCAAACCTAGGCAATGAGCAGTTCTTC. The V call is TRBV5-1, the J call TRBJ2-1; D unclear. Germline V gives CDR1 SGHRS, CDR2 YFSETQ. This CDR3 comprises 13 residues. V gave up 3 bases and J gave up 6 bases, with 10 bases separating them.

The rearrangement links TRBV11-2 to TRBJ2-7, with 8 bases lining up with TRBD2. This CDR3 region has 18 residues. V shed 5 bases, J shed 2 bases, and the junction held 17 bases outside the gene matches. CDR1 is SGHAT, CDR2 FQNNGV, per germline. The CDR3 DNA reads as TGTGCCAGCAGCCCGATCGGGAGGGGCAGGGGACGCCCCTACGAGCAGTACTTC. This translates into CASSPIGRGRGRPYEQYF.

This clone occurred a few times. In nucleotides, the CDR3 is TGTGCCAGCAGTGGGACGACAGTGAGCTACGAGCAGTACGTC. It yields the protein CASSGTTVSYEQYV. This chain connects TRBV6-1 to TRBJ2-7; D may be TRBD1 (5 bases). V lost 4 bases, J lost 3 bases, and 13 bases lay in between. The CDR3 consists of 14 residues. Looked up from germline, CDR1 is MNHNS and CDR2 is SASEGT.

This chain uses TRBV7-2 with TRBJ2-7, with no clear D. This CDR3 is built from 13 residues. With 1 base removed from V and 3 bases from J, the gap between germline ends came to 7 bases. CDR1 is SGHTA, CDR2 FQGNSA, per germline. CDR3 sequence reads: CASSLEINYEQYV. DNA of the CDR3: TGTGCCAGCAGCTTAGAGATAAACTACGAGCAGTACGTC.

J is TRBJ2-3 and V is TRBV6-5; no firm D call. The CDR3 runs 16 residues. Germline V CDR1 and CDR2: MNHEY, SVGAGI. Trimming took off 1 base at V and 0 bases at J, with 11 bases between the two ends. In DNA form, the CDR3 reads TGTGCCAGCAGTTACTTGGGCAGATTGAGCACAGATACGCAGTATTTT. Residues: CASSYLGRLSTDTQYF.

The rearrangement links TRBV28 to TRBJ2-1; 13 nucleotides line up with TRBD2. CDR3 length: 16 amino acids. Germline CDR1 reads MDHEN; CDR2 reads SYDVKM. Trimming at V came to 4 bases and at J to 7 bases, leaving 7 bases not matched to a gene. CDR3 loop: CASSYTSGRAGNEQFF. In DNA form, the CDR3 reads TGTGCCAGCAGTTATACTAGCGGGAGGGCCGGGAATGAGCAGTTCTTC.

This clone was detected a few times. The chain couples TRBV6-5 to TRBJ2-5; maybe TRBD1 (5 bases). The CDR3 has 13 residues. The germline gives CDR1 MNHEY, CDR2 SVGAGI. V was cut by 5 bases and J by 5 bases, with 12 bases left in between. The CDR3 nucleotides read TGTGCCAGCAGTCCTCAGGGCCCTGAGACCCAGTACTTC. It codes for CASSPQGPETQYF.

The rearrangement uses TRBV18 and TRBJ2-2; possibly TRBD1 for D (5 bases). There are 15 residues in the CDR3. With 7 bases removed from V and 0 bases from J, the gap between germline ends came to 12 bases. Germline V CDR1 and CDR2: KGHSH, LQKENI. CDR3 protein: CASCQDSANTGELFF. The CDR3 DNA reads as TGTGCCAGCTGCCAAGACAGTGCGAACACCGGGGAGCTGTTTTTT.

V gene TRBV4-3 combines with J gene TRBJ2-2; TRBD2 aligns across 7 bases. V shed 1 base, J shed 8 bases, and the junction held 7 bases outside the gene matches. CDR1 and CDR2 from the germline V gene are LGHNA and YSLEER. CDR3 length: 15 amino acids. CDR3 DNA sequence: TGCGCCAGCAGCCAAGGGTCCGGCGGGAGAGGGGAGCTGTTTTTT. This codes for CASSQGSGGRGELFF.

The table lists this clone with a count of one. The chain recombines TRBV25-1 with TRBJ2-3, with TRBD2 matching 10 bases. This CDR3 spans 16 amino acids. The germline V gene encodes CDR1 MGHDK and CDR2 SYGVNS. V lost 7 bases and J lost 6; bases outside the gene matches: 13. CDR3 sequence (DNA): TGTGCCAGCAATGACCAGGCTAGCGGGAGTCCCGATACGCAGTATTTT. As protein: CASNDQASGSPDTQYF.